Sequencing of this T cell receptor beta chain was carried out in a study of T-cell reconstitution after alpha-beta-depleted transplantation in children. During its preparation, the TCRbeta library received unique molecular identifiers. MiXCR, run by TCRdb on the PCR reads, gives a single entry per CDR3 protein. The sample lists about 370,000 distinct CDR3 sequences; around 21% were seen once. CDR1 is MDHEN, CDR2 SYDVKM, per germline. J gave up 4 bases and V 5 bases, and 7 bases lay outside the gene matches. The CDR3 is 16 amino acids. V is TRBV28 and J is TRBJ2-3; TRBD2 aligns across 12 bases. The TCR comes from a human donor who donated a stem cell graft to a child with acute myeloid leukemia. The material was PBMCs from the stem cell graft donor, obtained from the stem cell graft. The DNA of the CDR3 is TGTGCCAGCAGTCGGACTAGCGGGATGAGGGCAGATACGCAGTATTTT. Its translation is CASSRTSGMRADTQYF.